The sequence of this T cell receptor beta chain was determined in a study of cytomegalovirus exposure and HLA in healthy donors. Study-level findings and limits: Specificity for CMV antigens was confirmed in vitro for a few of the CMV-associated chains. Previous analysis showed most TCR beta V segments were productive about 87% or about 30% of the time. Cytomegalovirus-associated TCR beta chains were listed, numbering 164.

PCR used 60 Vbeta primers and 13 Jbeta primers. TCRdb's copy holds only in-frame clones and misses some; the assay was immunoSEQ multiplex PCR. The data contain fewer than 150,000 clones, roughly 15% of them seen just once; the ten biggest clones take up 1.9%. As concerns this clone: Its antigen is undetermined.

CDR3 length: 14 amino acids. Looked up from germline, CDR1 is SQVTM and CDR2 is ANQGSEA. V gave up 6 bases and J gave up 3 bases; unmatched junction bases: 3. The sequence was collected from a woman younger than 35 in good health and CMV-seronegative. V usage is TRBV29-1 and J usage is TRBJ2-5, with 14 nucleotides matching TRBD2. The material sequenced was PBMCs. The CDR3 bases are TGCAGCGTGGGACTAGCGGGGGCTAAAGAGACCCAGTACTTC. Protein sequence: CSVGLAGAKETQYF.